Here is one T cell receptor beta chain with its context. This clonotype was seen repeatedly, ten times or more. It has no known antigen specificity. No clone much larger than this one lies a single base away; base qualities are absent. This sample was included in a study of response to subunit inactivated influenza vaccine (dated by TCRdb to the late 2010s). Concerning the study at large: Deep quantitative T cell receptor repertoire profiling was used in the study to track responses to a trivalent subunit inactivated influenza vaccine.

The research as a whole found: The authors suggested that each seasonal influenza vaccination may recruit only a limited number of new T cells.

The method behind the library was RT-PCR. For sequencing, an Illumina HiSeq 2500 was employed. The raw public data were reprocessed by TCRdb itself: fastp quality trimming at Q25, MiXCR clonotype calling, in-frame beta chains only. Rows with a matching CDR3 protein are joined into one entry that keeps the most common DNA and genes. The table for this sample lists some 600,000 distinct CDR3 sequences; 13% to 15% of them were counted only once. The ten largest clones take up less than 8.5% of the sample. Via the germline V gene, CDR1 is ENHRY and CDR2 SYGVKD. Counted from cysteine to phenylalanine, this CDR3 has 14 amino acids. Here the CDR3 DNA is all that survives: 42 bases in frame from base 1. Unmatched junction bases come to 7, with V trimmed by 6 bases and J by 5 bases.

The sequence came from a man over 45 who received an inactivated influenza vaccine. Donor details come from another sample of the same person, matched by shared clones. Sequenced material: PBMCs from blood, taken 14 days before vaccination. The chain is assembled from TRBV10-3 and TRBJ1-2; 9 nucleotides in the junction match TRBD1. The CDR3 protein sequence reads: CAISLGTGRYGYTF. DNA sequence: TGTGCCATCAGCCTAGGGACAGGGCGGTATGGCTACACCTTC.